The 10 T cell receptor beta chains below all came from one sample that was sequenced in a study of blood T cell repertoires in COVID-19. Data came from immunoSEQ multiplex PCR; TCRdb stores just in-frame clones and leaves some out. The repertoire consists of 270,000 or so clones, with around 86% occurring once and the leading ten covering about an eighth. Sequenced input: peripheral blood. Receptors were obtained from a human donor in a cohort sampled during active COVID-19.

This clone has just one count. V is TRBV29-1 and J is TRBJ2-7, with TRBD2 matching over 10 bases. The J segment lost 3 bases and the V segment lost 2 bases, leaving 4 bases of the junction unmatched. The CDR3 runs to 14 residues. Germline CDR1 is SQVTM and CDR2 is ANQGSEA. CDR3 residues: CSVETASGGYEQYF. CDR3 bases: TGCAGCGTTGAAACTGCTAGCGGGGGCTACGAGCAGTACTTC.

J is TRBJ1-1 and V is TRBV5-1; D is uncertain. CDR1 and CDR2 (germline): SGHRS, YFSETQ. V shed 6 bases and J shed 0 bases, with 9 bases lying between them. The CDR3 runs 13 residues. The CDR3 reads CASKQTMNTEAFF. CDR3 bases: TGCGCCAGCAAGCAAACCATGAACACTGAAGCTTTCTTT.

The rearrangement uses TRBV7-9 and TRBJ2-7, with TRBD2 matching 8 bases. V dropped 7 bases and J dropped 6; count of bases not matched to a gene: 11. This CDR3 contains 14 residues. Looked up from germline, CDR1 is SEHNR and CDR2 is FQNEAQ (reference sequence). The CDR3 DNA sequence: TGTGCCAGCACCAAACCCACCCTAGCGGGCGAGCAGTACTTC. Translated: CASTKPTLAGEQYF.

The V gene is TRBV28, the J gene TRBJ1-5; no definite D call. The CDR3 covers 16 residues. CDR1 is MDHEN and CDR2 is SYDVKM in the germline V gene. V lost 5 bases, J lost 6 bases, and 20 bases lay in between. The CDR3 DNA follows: TGTGCCAGCAGTCTCACTCCCTGGAATTCGGGTCAGCCCCAGCATTTT. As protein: CASSLTPWNSGQPQHF.

CDR3 loop: CASSSPQQGGSYNEQFF. The DNA for the CDR3 is TGTGCCAGCAGCTCCCCTCAACAGGGGGGCTCCTACAATGAGCAGTTCTTC. V is TRBV7-2 and J is TRBJ2-1; 8 bases agree with TRBD1. The germline V gene encodes CDR1 SGHTA and CDR2 FQGNSA. V gave up 4 bases and J gave up 0 bases; unmatched junction bases: 8. This CDR3 has 17 amino acids.

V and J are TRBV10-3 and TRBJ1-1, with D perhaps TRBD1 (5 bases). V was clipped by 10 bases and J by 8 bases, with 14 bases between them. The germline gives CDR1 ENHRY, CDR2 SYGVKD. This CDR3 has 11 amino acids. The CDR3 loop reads CATWAGLEAFF. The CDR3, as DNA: TGTGCCACGTGGGCAGGGCTAGAAGCTTTCTTT.

Here the CDR3 DNA reads TGCGCCAGCAGCCGCGATACAGGGGATCCTTTGTATGAGCAGTTCTTC. Translating gives CASSRDTGDPLYEQFF. The chain combines TRBV5-1 with TRBJ2-1; 7 bases map to TRBD1. Germline V gene sequence: CDR1 SGHRS, CDR2 YFSETQ. After removal of 4 bases from V and 8 bases from J, the junction contained 15 bases not matched to a gene. The CDR3 contains 16 residues.

For the CDR3, the DNA is TGTGCCAGCAGCTTATCGGGGGGGATGAACACTGAAGCTTTCTTT. Translated: CASSLSGGMNTEAFF. The gene calls are TRBV11-2 and TRBJ1-1, with D possibly being TRBD1 (5 bases). The CDR3 covers 15 residues. Germline V gene data show CDR1 as SGHAT and CDR2 as FQNNGV. V was clipped by 2 bases and J by 0 bases, with 10 bases between them.

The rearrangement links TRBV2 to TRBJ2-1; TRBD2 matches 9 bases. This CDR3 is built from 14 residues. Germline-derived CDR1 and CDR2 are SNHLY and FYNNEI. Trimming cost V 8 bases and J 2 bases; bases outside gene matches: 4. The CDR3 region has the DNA TGTGCCAGCTTAGCGGGGGTCACCTACAATGAGCAGTTCTTC. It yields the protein CASLAGVTYNEQFF.

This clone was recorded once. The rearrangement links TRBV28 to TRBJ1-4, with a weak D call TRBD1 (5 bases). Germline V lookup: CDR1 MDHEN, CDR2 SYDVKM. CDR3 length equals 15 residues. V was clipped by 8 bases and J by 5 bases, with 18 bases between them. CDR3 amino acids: CASLQGGAGNEKLFF. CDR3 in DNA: TGTGCCAGCCTGCAGGGAGGAGCGGGCAATGAAAAACTGTTTTTT.